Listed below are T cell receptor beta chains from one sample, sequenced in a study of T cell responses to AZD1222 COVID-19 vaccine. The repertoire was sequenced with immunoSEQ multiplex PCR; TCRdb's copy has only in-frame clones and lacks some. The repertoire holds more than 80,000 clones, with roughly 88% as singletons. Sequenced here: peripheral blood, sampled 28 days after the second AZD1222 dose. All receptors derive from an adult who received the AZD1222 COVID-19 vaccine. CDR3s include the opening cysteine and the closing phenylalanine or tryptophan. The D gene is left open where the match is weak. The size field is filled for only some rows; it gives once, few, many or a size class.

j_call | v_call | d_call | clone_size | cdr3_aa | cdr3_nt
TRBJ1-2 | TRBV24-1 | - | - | CATRSRAHDGYTF | TGTGCCACCCGATCCAGGGCGCATGATGGCTACACCTTC
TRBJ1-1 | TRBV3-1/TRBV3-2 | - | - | CASTYGSGNTEAFF | TGTGCCAGCACCTATGGGTCGGGGAACACTGAAGCTTTCTTT
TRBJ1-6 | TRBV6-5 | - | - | CASTPGIGANSPLHF | TGTGCCAGCACCCCTGGGATCGGGGCTAATTCACCCCTCCACTTT
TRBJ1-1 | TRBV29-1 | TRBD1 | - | CSVELWGTTGVNTEAFF | TGCAGCGTTGAATTGTGGGGCACAACAGGGGTGAACACTGAAGCTTTCTTT
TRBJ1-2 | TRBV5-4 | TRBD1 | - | CASRGGTGGYGYTF | TGTGCCTCCAGAGGAGGGACAGGGGGATATGGCTACACCTTC
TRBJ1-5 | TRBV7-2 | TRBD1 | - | CASSLGQGFGNQPQHF | TGTGCCAGCAGCTTGGGACAGGGTTTTGGCAATCAGCCCCAGCATTTT
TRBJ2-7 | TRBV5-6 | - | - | CASSFRQVSYEQYF | TGTGCCAGCAGCTTCCGACAGGTTTCCTACGAGCAGTACTTC
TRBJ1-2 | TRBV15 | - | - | CATSTGEAETLSGYTF | TGTGCCACCAGCACCGGCGAGGCGGAGACTTTGAGCGGCTACACCTTC
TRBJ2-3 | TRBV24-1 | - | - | CATSDRATNTDTQYF | TGTGCCACCAGTGACCGAGCGACTAACACAGATACGCAGTATTTT
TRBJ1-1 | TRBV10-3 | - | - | CAIQRVQNTEAFF | TGTGCCATCCAAAGGGTACAGAACACTGAAGCTTTCTTT
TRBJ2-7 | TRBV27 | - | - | CASSIRDEQYF | TGTGCCAGCAGTATTAGGGACGAGCAGTACTTC
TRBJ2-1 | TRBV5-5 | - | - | CASSYRDPQVPFF | TGTGCCAGCAGCTACCGGGACCCCCAGGTGCCGTTCTTC
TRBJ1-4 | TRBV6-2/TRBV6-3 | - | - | CASSYVGVLNEKLFF | TGTGCCAGCAGTTACGTGGGTGTCCTTAATGAAAAACTGTTTTTT
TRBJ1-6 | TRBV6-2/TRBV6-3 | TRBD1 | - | CASSWNRGSNSPLHF | TGTGCCAGCAGTTGGAACAGGGGATCTAATTCACCCCTCCACTTT
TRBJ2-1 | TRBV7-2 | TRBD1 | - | CASSSFDRVNNEQFF | TGTGCCAGCAGCTCTTTTGACAGGGTAAACAATGAGCAGTTCTTC
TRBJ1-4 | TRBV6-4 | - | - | CASSDSRCVAGWGKTVF | TGTGCCAGCAGTGACTCACGGTGTGTGGCAGGGTGGGGAAAAACTGTTTTT
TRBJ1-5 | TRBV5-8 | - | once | CASSLLETTDSNQPQHF | TGTGCCAGCAGCTTGCTCGAAACGACAGATAGCAATCAGCCCCAGCATTTT
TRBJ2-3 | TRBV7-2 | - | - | CASSLGARTDTQYF | TGTGCCAGCAGCTTAGGCGCCCGAACAGATACGCAGTATTTT
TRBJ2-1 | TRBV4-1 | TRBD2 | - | CASSQPRGGSSYNEQFF | TGCGCCAGCAGCCAACCTCGGGGGGGGAGCTCCTACAATGAGCAGTTCTTC
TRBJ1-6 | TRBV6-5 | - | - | CASSYSSGFKEPLHF | TGTGCCAGCAGTTACTCTTCAGGGTTCAAAGAACCCCTCCACTTT
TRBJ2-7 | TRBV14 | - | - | CASSHRGHYYEQYF | TGTGCCAGCAGCCATAGAGGACACTACTACGAGCAGTACTTC
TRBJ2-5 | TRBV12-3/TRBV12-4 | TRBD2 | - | CASSLVGGETQYF | TGTGCCAGCAGTTTAGTGGGAGGGGAGACCCAGTACTTC
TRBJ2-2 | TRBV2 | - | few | CASSEVGYTGELFF | TGTGCCAGCAGTGAAGTGGGGTACACCGGGGAGCTGTTTTTT
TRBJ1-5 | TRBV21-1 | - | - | CASSKAGRSNQPQHF | TGTGCCAGCAGCAAGGCTGGTAGGAGCAATCAGCCCCAGCATTTT
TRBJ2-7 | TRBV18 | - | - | CASSPDDYEQYF | TGTGCCAGCTCACCCGACGACTACGAGCAGTACTTC
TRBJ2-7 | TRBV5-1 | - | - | CASSQGRTVTYEQYF | TGCGCCAGCAGCCAGGGCCGGACAGTAACCTACGAGCAGTACTTC
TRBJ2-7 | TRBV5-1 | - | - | CASSLGRERYEQYF | TGCGCCAGCAGCTTGGGAAGGGAGCGGTACGAGCAGTACTTC
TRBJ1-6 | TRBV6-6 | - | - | CASSYSNSVNSPLHF | TGTGCCAGCAGTTACTCGAACTCGGTCAATTCACCCCTCCACTTT
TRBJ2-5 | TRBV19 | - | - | CASKSGAGETQYF | TGTGCCAGTAAATCCGGGGCCGGGGAGACCCAGTACTTC
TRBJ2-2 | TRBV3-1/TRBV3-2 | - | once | CASSLGTRNTGELFF | TGTGCCAGCAGCCTCGGGACAAGGAACACCGGGGAGCTGTTTTTT
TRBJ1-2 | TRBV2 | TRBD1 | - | CASSRDRTNYGYTF | TGTGCCAGCAGTCGGGACAGGACGAACTATGGCTACACCTTC
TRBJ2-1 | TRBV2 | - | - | CASSRTGSEQFF | TGTGCCAGCAGCCGGACCGGGAGTGAGCAGTTCTTC
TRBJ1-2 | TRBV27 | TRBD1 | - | CASSTAGQGPYGYTF | TGTGCCAGCAGTACAGCGGGACAGGGACCTTATGGCTACACCTTC
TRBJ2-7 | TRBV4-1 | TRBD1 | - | CASSQTGTGSSDEQYF | TGCGCCAGCAGCCAGACTGGGACAGGGTCGTCGGACGAGCAGTACTTC
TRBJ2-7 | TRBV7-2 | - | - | CASSLGPGESYEQYF | TGTGCCAGCAGCTTAGGCCCAGGGGAAAGCTACGAGCAGTACTTC
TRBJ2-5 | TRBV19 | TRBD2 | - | CASRGLAGGPQETQYF | TGTGCCAGTAGGGGACTAGCGGGGGGACCACAAGAGACCCAGTACTTC
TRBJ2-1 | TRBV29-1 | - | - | CSVVSGKNRSISYNEQFF | TGCAGCGTTGTATCAGGGAAAAATCGGTCGATTTCCTACAATGAGCAGTTCTTC
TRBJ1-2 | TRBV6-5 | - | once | CASSYSRRGDYGYTF | TGTGCCAGCAGTTACTCGAGAAGGGGAGACTATGGCTACACCTTC
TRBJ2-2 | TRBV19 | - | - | CASRAGLSTGELFF | TGTGCCAGTAGGGCGGGATTGAGCACCGGGGAGCTGTTTTTT
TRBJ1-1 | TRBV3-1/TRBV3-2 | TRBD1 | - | CASSKGTGGGVDTEAFF | TGTGCCAGCAGCAAAGGGACAGGGGGCGGGGTTGACACTGAAGCTTTCTTT
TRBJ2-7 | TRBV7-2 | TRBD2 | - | CASSLRALAGGQYEQYF | TGTGCCAGCAGCTTAAGAGCGCTAGCGGGGGGGCAATACGAGCAGTACTTC
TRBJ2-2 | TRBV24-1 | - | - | CATSDRQHPNTGELFF | TGTGCCACCAGTGACCGACAGCATCCGAACACCGGGGAGCTGTTTTTT
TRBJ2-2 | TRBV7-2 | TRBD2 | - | CASSLPGLAGGPTGELFF | TGTGCCAGCAGCTTGCCGGGACTAGCGGGGGGCCCCACCGGGGAGCTGTTTTTT
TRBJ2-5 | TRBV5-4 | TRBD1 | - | CASSSPGQGGTQYF | TGTGCCAGCAGCTCGCCAGGACAGGGCGGGACCCAGTACTTC
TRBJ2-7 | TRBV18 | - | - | CASSPRQDSTYEQYF | TGTGCCAGCTCACCAAGACAGGACTCTACCTACGAGCAGTACTTC
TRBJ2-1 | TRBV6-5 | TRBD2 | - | CASSRERGGRYEQFF | TGTGCCAGCAGTCGGGAGCGGGGGGGCCGCTATGAGCAGTTCTTC
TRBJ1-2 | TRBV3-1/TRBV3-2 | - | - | CASSQGHGARGYTF | TGTGCCAGCAGCCAAGGACACGGGGCAAGGGGCTACACCTTC
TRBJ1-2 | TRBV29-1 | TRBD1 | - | CSVGQLGQGFYGYTF | TGCAGCGTTGGACAACTGGGACAGGGCTTCTATGGCTACACCTTC
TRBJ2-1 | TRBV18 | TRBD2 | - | CASSPPAGGLEQFF | TGTGCCAGCTCACCACCGGCGGGGGGGCTCGAGCAGTTCTTC
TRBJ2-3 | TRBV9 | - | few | CASSVGSSRVADTQYF | TGTGCCAGCAGCGTAGGCTCTAGCCGAGTTGCTGATACGCAGTATTTT
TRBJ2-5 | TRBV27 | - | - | CASRRGFETQYF | TGTGCCAGCAGGCGGGGTTTCGAGACCCAGTACTTC